The 29 T cell receptor beta chains below all came from one sample that was sequenced in a study of T cell repertoires in cytomegalovirus infection. These receptors' antigens are unknown. TCRdb reprocessed the reads with MiXCR, giving one entry per CDR3 protein. The sample holds about 920,000 distinct CDR3 sequences, around a third seen once. This specimen consisted of cultured CD8+ T cells from PBMCs, obtained from culture after CMV antigen stimulation. The source is a human donor in good health (CMV status not recorded). Some clones in this sample may be carry-over from other donors' samples.

Of note for this clonotype: A read error may produce the germline difference seen at one junction end. CDR3 in DNA: TGTGCCAGCAGCCAAGTTTATCGGATAATATCAAGCTCCTACAATGGGCAGTTCTTC. It encodes CASSQVYRIISSSYNGQFF. The genes are TRBV14 and TRBJ2-1; D remains ambiguous. This CDR3 comprises 19 residues. Germline loops: CDR1 SGHDN, CDR2 FVKESK.

The genes are TRBV27 and TRBJ2-4; 9 positions agree with TRBD2. CDR1 MNHEY and CDR2 SMNVEV come from the germline V gene (reference sequence). J was trimmed by 9 bases and V by 2 bases; bases with no gene match: 5. The CDR3 runs 14 residues. The DNA for the CDR3 is TGTGCCAGCAGTTTAGCGGGGGGGGACGGCATTCAGTACTTC. Translation gives CASSLAGGDGIQYF.

The rearrangement links TRBV15 to TRBJ1-2, with no clear D. V was cut by 0 bases and J by 3 bases, with 17 bases left in between. The CDR3 is 17 residues long. Germline loops: CDR1 LNHNV, CDR2 YYDKDF (reference sequence). The CDR3 reads CATSRDDDEARYYGYTF. In DNA, the CDR3 is TGTGCCACCAGCAGAGATGACGACGAGGCCCGATACTATGGCTACACCTTC.

Comments on this clonotype: A read error may be the cause here, since a much bigger clone is one base away. The chain carries TRBV4-1 and TRBJ1-1, with D unresolved. The CDR3 totals 13 residues. CDR1 MGHRA and CDR2 YSYEKL come from the germline V gene. The CDR3: CANSQRSNTEAFF. DNA for the CDR3: TGCGCCAACAGCCAACGTTCGAACACTGAAGCTTTCTTT.

This clonotype was recorded at least ten times. The CDR3: CASSRLGTAMNTEAFF. The CDR3 region has the DNA TGTGCCAGCAGTCGACTCGGGACAGCTATGAACACTGAAGCTTTCTTT. J is TRBJ1-1 and V is TRBV27; 7 bases are a match to TRBD1. CDR1 and CDR2 from the germline V gene are MNHEY and SMNVEV (reference sequence). The trim removed 5 bases at V and 0 bases at J, leaving 9 bases unmatched. The CDR3 is made up of 16 amino acids.

This clonotype was detected many times. This chain links TRBV7-8 with TRBJ2-7; TRBD2 matches at 7 bases. V shed 1 base, J shed 7 bases, and the junction held 7 bases outside the gene matches. Germline CDR1 and CDR2: SGHVS and FQNEAQ. This CDR3 has 14 amino acids. In DNA, the CDR3 is TGTGCCAGCAGCTTAGGAGCCGGGGGGAGGGAGCAGTACGTC. Translating it yields CASSLGAGGREQYV.

This clonotype came up a few times. The rearrangement uses TRBV6-6 and TRBJ2-3, with 11 bases lining up with TRBD2. This CDR3 spans 15 amino acids. After removal of 4 bases from V and 2 bases from J, the junction contained 2 bases not matched to a gene. Looked up from germline, CDR1 is MNHNY and CDR2 is SVGAGI (reference sequence). CDR3 region: CASSWTSGHTDTQYF. The CDR3 nucleotides read TGTGCCAGCAGTTGGACTAGCGGGCACACAGATACGCAGTATTTT.

This clonotype was counted a few times. The chain combines TRBV7-9 with TRBJ2-7; D is undetermined. This CDR3 is 14 amino acids long. In germline, CDR1 is SEHNR, CDR2 FQNEAQ (reference sequence). V shed 5 bases and J shed 5 bases, with 16 bases lying between them. CDR3 in amino acids: CASSPPTWVDEQYF. CDR3 nucleotides: TGTGCCAGCAGCCCACCTACCTGGGTGGACGAGCAGTACTTC.

The J gene is TRBJ2-3, the V gene TRBV6-2 or TRBV6-3; 11 bases are shared with TRBD2. There are 16 residues in the CDR3. Germline-derived CDR1 and CDR2 are MNHEY and SVGEGT. Trimming removed 6 bases from V and 5 bases from J; junction bases left unmatched: 10. Here the CDR3 reads CASSWTIAGGQDTQYF. CDR3 DNA: TGTGCCAGCAGCTGGACAATAGCGGGGGGGCAAGATACGCAGTATTTT.

The rearrangement joins TRBV12-3 or TRBV12-4 to TRBJ1-2, with D tentatively TRBD1 (6 bases). The CDR3 totals 13 residues. The V end lost 10 bases, the J end lost 7 bases, and 19 bases lay between the germline ends. In nucleotides, the CDR3 is TGTGCCACCTTTACCCGGGGGCAGGGTGGCTACACCTTC. Amino acids: CATFTRGQGGYTF.

The chain combines TRBV2 with TRBJ1-5; 9 bases line up with TRBD1. This CDR3 comprises 16 residues. Germline lookup yields CDR1 SNHLY and CDR2 FYNNEI. V lost 2 bases to trimming and J lost 6 bases; unmatched junction nucleotides: 8. The CDR3 spells CASSEPTGGAGQPQHF. As DNA, the CDR3 is TGTGCCAGCAGTGAACCCACAGGGGGCGCGGGTCAGCCCCAGCATTTT.

This clonotype was picked up a small number of times. CDR3 region: CASSLSAGPSPNEQFF. The CDR3 nucleotides are TGTGCCAGCAGTTTATCGGCCGGCCCTTCCCCAAATGAGCAGTTCTTC. The V gene is TRBV27, the J gene TRBJ2-1, with no clear D. Trimming took 0 bases from V and 7 from J, leaving 16 bases between them. Germline V gives CDR1 MNHEY, CDR2 SMNVEV (reference sequence). This CDR3 has 16 amino acids.

The genes are TRBV25-1 and TRBJ1-1; 7 bases agree with TRBD1. Germline CDR1 MGHDK, CDR2 SYGVNS. V lost 7 bases, J lost 1 base, and 12 bases stayed unmatched. There are 16 residues in the CDR3. The DNA of the CDR3 is TGTGCCAGCACCTACACAGGGGTGGGGCCGAACACTGAAGCTTTCTTT. This gives the protein CASTYTGVGPNTEAFF.

This clonotype was detected a few times. This chain joins TRBV6-5 and TRBJ2-5; D call uncertain. V was trimmed by 2 bases and J by 3 bases, leaving 7 bases between them. The CDR3 totals 13 residues. CDR1 is MNHEY and CDR2 is SVGAGI in the germline V gene. The CDR3 DNA is TGTGCCAGCAGTTACGCAGCAGAAGAGACCCAGTACTTC. The encoded protein is CASSYAAEETQYF.

This clonotype was detected a few times. The rearrangement joins TRBV7-9 to TRBJ2-5; 7 nucleotides line up with TRBD1. There are 16 residues in the CDR3. Germline trimming cut 5 bases from V and 5 bases from J; bases unmatched to any gene: 14. Germline V gives CDR1 SEHNR, CDR2 FQNEAQ (reference sequence). In nucleotides, the CDR3 is TGTGCCAGCAGCCCGCCGGGACAGAATATCGGGGAGACCCAGTACTTC. Encoded protein: CASSPPGQNIGETQYF.

Points on this clonotype: This may arise from a read error, as a much more abundant clone is one base away. The gene calls are TRBV28 and TRBJ1-1, with D possibly TRBD1 on 5 matching bases. CDR1 and CDR2 from the germline V gene are MDHEN and SYDVKM. CDR3 length: 15 amino acids. The chain's CDR3 is CASSLPEGTDTEDFF. Written as DNA, the CDR3 is TGTGCCAGCAGTTTACCGGAAGGAACGGACACTGAAGATTTCTTT.

This chain links TRBV28 with TRBJ1-2; 8 bases agree with TRBD1. The germline V gene has CDR1 MDHEN and CDR2 SYDVKM. Trimming removed 10 bases from V and 3 bases from J; junction bases left unmatched: 4. The CDR3 consists of 12 residues. CDR3 amino acids: CANRGDYYGYTF. The CDR3 region has the DNA TGTGCCAACAGGGGGGACTACTATGGCTACACCTTC.

This clonotype was found a few times. The chain has TRBV28 and TRBJ2-5; D is undetermined. V shed 7 bases and J shed 5 bases, with 17 bases lying between them. Germline lookup yields CDR1 MDHEN and CDR2 SYDVKM. The CDR3 length is 14 residues. The CDR3 region is CASTSIRNVETQYF. The CDR3 nucleotides read TGTGCCAGCACCTCGATTAGGAACGTGGAGACCCAGTACTTC.

This sequence joins TRBV27 and TRBJ1-1, with 8 nucleotides matching TRBD1. The junction had 5 bases not matched to a gene; V was cut back by 5 bases and J by 0 bases. Germline-derived CDR1 and CDR2 are MNHEY and SMNVEV (reference sequence). There are 15 residues in the CDR3. The CDR3 is CASSTRTGMNTEAFF. The CDR3 nucleotides are TGTGCCAGCAGTACCAGGACAGGGATGAACACTGAAGCTTTCTTT.

Only a few counts were recorded for this clonotype. The chain has TRBV7-8 and TRBJ2-7, with D perhaps TRBD2 (5 bases). Trimming stripped 5 bases from V and 7 bases from J, with 21 bases between. Germline V gene data show CDR1 as SGHVS and CDR2 as FQNEAQ. This CDR3 comprises 15 residues. The CDR3 nucleotides are TGTGCCAGCAGCCCCCTTGCGGAGCTTCGGAGGGAGCAGTACTTC. This gives the protein CASSPLAELRREQYF.

This chain uses TRBV2 with TRBJ2-2, with a tentative D call TRBD2 (6 bases). Germline CDR1 SNHLY, CDR2 FYNNEI. Trimming shortened V by 3 bases and J by 5 bases, and 19 bases separated the two germline ends. The CDR3 sequence is 17 residues long. Here the CDR3 DNA reads TGTGCCAGCAGTGAGTTCAGGGAGGTTCTGAGGACCGGGGAGCTGTTTTTT. It yields the protein CASSEFREVLRTGELFF.

This clonotype was seen ten or more times. The rearrangement uses TRBV7-2 and TRBJ2-7, with 9 bases lining up with TRBD2. Germline values: CDR1 SGHTA, CDR2 FQGNSA. The CDR3 has 15 amino acids. The junction had 7 bases not matched to a gene; V was cut back by 5 bases and J by 2 bases. The CDR3 is CASSVGGGGAYEQYF. CDR3 coding DNA: TGTGCCAGCAGCGTAGGGGGCGGGGGGGCCTACGAGCAGTACTTC.

This clonotype was detected only a few times. The V and J genes are TRBV2 and TRBJ1-5; 10 bases line up with TRBD1. This CDR3 spans 15 amino acids. The V segment lost 6 bases and the J segment 5 bases; nucleotides outside the gene matches: 7. In germline, CDR1 is SNHLY, CDR2 FYNNEI. This chain's CDR3 is CASRRGTGVDQPQHF. The DNA for the CDR3 is TGTGCCAGCAGGAGAGGGACAGGGGTAGATCAGCCCCAGCATTTT.

The chain is built from TRBV20-1 and TRBJ2-2; TRBD2 matches at 12 bases. Germline CDR1 and CDR2: DFQATT and SNEGSKA (reference sequence). The CDR3 extends over 16 amino acids. J was trimmed by 3 bases and V by 5 bases; bases with no gene match: 7. The CDR3 DNA is TGCAGTGCTTTGGGCCGACTAGCGGGGGACACCGGGGAGCTGTTTTTT. It codes for CSALGRLAGDTGELFF.

This clonotype was seen a few times. The gene calls are TRBV6-1 and TRBJ2-7; 13 bases are a match to TRBD2. Germline trimming cut 5 bases from V and 3 bases from J; bases unmatched to any gene: 10. The germline gives CDR1 MNHNS, CDR2 SASEGT. This CDR3 comprises 17 residues. The DNA of the CDR3 is TGTGCCAGCAGTTTGACTAGCGGGGGGCCAGACGTCTACGAGCAGTACTTC. It encodes CASSLTSGGPDVYEQYF.

This clonotype came up a few times. The V and J genes are TRBV7-3 and TRBJ2-1, with 11 bases that match TRBD2. The V gene's germline CDR1 is SGHTA and CDR2 FQGTGA. This CDR3 contains 16 residues. J lost 9 bases, V lost 1 base, and 8 bases had no gene match. CDR3 region: CASSLSSSGGPGEQFF. CDR3 DNA sequence: TGTGCCAGCAGCTTAAGCTCTAGCGGGGGGCCAGGTGAGCAGTTCTTC.

This clonotype was counted a few times. V gene TRBV7-9 combines with J gene TRBJ1-6, with D possibly being TRBD1 (5 bases). CDR1 and CDR2 (germline): SEHNR, FQNEAQ (reference sequence). The length of the CDR3 is 16 residues. Trimming stripped 3 bases from V and 1 base from J, with 10 bases between. The CDR3 sequence is CASSLGESSYNSPLHF. The CDR3 DNA follows: TGTGCCAGCAGCTTGGGGGAAAGTTCCTATAATTCACCCCTCCACTTT.

The CDR3 region has the DNA TGTGCCAGCAGTGAAAGGATGGAGACCCAGTACTTC. This codes for CASSERMETQYF. J is TRBJ2-5 and V is TRBV6-4, with D uncertain. This CDR3 contains 12 residues. The germline gives CDR1 MRHNA, CDR2 SNTAGT. Trimming took 3 bases from V and 5 from J, leaving 7 bases between them.

This clonotype was seen more than once but under ten times. V is TRBV19 and J is TRBJ2-1; the D call may be TRBD1 or TRBD2 (5 bases each). This CDR3 contains 15 residues. Trimming shortened V by 1 base and J by 6 bases, and 13 bases separated the two germline ends. Germline V gene data show CDR1 as LNHDA and CDR2 as SQIVND (reference sequence). The chain's CDR3 is CASSIVRDRSNEQFF. In nucleotides, the CDR3 is TGTGCCAGTAGTATAGTGAGGGACCGATCCAATGAGCAGTTCTTC.